The 24 T cell receptor beta chains below come from one sample, sequenced in a study of T-cell memory formation after mild COVID-19. TCRdb redid the calling of the 5' RACE reads with MiXCR, one entry per CDR3 protein. The data show around 310,000 distinct CDR3 sequences, approximately 15% seen once. The sample was PBMCs or a T cell subset sorted from them (not recorded which). Source of these receptors: a man between 18 and 29 years old who had mild COVID-19 (a few samples of this study predate the infection). Cell type and time point are not known.

The gene calls are TRBV29-1 and TRBJ2-1; TRBD1 matches 7 bases. Germline V gene data show CDR1 as SQVTM and CDR2 as ANQGSEA. Losses at the gene ends were 6 bases for V and 0 bases for J; bases not matched to a gene: 5. The CDR3 totals 14 residues. The CDR3 nucleotides are TGCAGCGTCGACCGGGACAGCTCCTACAATGAGCAGTTCTTC. This sequence encodes CSVDRDSSYNEQFF.

This clonotype was seen a handful of times. The chain uses TRBV20-1 and TRBJ1-2; 9 bases match TRBD1. The germline V gene encodes CDR1 DFQATT and CDR2 SNEGSKA (reference sequence). V lost 1 base, J lost 3 bases, and 6 bases stayed unmatched. This CDR3 has 15 amino acids. The CDR3 protein is CSARGGTGIDYGYTF. The CDR3 bases are TGCAGTGCTAGAGGGGGGACAGGGATTGACTATGGCTACACCTTC.

The chain is built from TRBV6-2 or TRBV6-3 and TRBJ2-1; D is uncertain. V was cut by 7 bases and J by 11 bases, with 15 bases left in between. Germline V gene lookup returns CDR1 MNHEY and CDR2 SVGEGT. The CDR3 runs to 12 residues. CDR3 region: CASMFTPNKQFF. The CDR3, as DNA: TGTGCCAGCATGTTCACCCCAAATAAGCAGTTCTTC.

Comments on this clonotype: A single base separates this from a much larger clone, so it may be a read error. This chain connects TRBV7-2 to TRBJ1-2; D possibly corresponds to TRBD1 (6 bases). CDR1 SGHTA and CDR2 FQGNSA come from the germline V gene. With 1 base removed from V and 4 bases from J, the gap between germline ends came to 10 bases. The CDR3 loop spans 14 amino acids. The CDR3 loop is CASSLGGGLYGYTF. CDR3 bases: TGTGCCAGCAGCTTAGGGGGGGGCCTCTATGGCTACACCTTC.

As for this clonotype: The junction differs from germline at one of its ends, possibly a read error. The chain has TRBV10-3 and TRBJ2-3, with D unresolved. Germline CDR1 reads ENHRY; CDR2 reads SYGVKD. This CDR3 comprises 15 residues. CDR3 sequence reads: CAISESQSSTDTQYF. In DNA, the CDR3 is TGTGCCATCAGCGAGTCCCAGAGTTCCACAGATACGCAGTATTTT.

This CDR3 reads CASNLLADNEQFF. CDR3 DNA: TGTGCCAGCAATCTCCTAGCGGACAATGAGCAGTTCTTC. The chain has TRBV2 and TRBJ2-1; 7 nucleotides match TRBD2. CDR3 length equals 13 residues. Germline V gene sequence: CDR1 SNHLY, CDR2 FYNNEI. With V trimmed by 7 bases and J by 5 bases, 5 bases remained unmatched.

Ten or more counts support this clonotype. The V gene is TRBV29-1, the J gene TRBJ2-5; the match to TRBD1 covers 7 bases. This CDR3 spans 13 amino acids. From germline, CDR1 is SQVTM and CDR2 ANQGSEA. Germline trimming cut 6 bases from V and 4 bases from J; bases unmatched to any gene: 8. CDR3 sequence: CSVEGALGETQYF. CDR3 bases: TGCAGCGTCGAGGGGGCGTTGGGAGAGACCCAGTACTTC.

The table lists this clonotype with a few counts. This CDR3 reads CASSSVTGTDTQYF. The CDR3 region has the DNA TGTGCCAGCAGCTCCGTAACCGGCACAGATACGCAGTATTTT. The chain links TRBV7-9 to TRBJ2-3; D ambiguous. V lost 4 bases, J lost 1 base, and 9 bases lay in between. The CDR3 has 14 residues. CDR1 and CDR2 (germline): SEHNR, FQNEAQ (reference sequence).

The rearrangement uses TRBV7-2 and TRBJ2-7, with 9 bases aligning to TRBD2. V was clipped by 9 bases and J by 2 bases; unmatched bases: 5. The V gene's germline CDR1 is SGHTA and CDR2 FQGNSA. This CDR3 spans 13 amino acids. The CDR3 coding sequence is TGTGCCAGTGGTGAGCGGGGGGCCTACGAGCAGTACTTC. It translates to CASGERGAYEQYF. The full variable domain, in which reference TRBV7-2 and TRBJ2-7 provide the parts outside the CDR3, is GAGVSQSPSNKVTEKGKDVELRCDPISGHTALYWYRQSLGQGLEFLIYFQGNSAPDKSGLPSDRFSAERTGGSVSTLTIQRTQQEDSAVYLCASGERGAYEQYFGPGTRLTVT.

This chain joins TRBV6-6 and TRBJ1-5; TRBD1 is a possible D gene (5 bases). The germline V and J ends were trimmed by 0 bases and 5 bases, with 8 bases remaining between them. Germline V gene lookup returns CDR1 MNHNY and CDR2 SVGAGI (reference sequence). The CDR3 covers 14 residues. CDR3: CASSYSPGHQPQHF. In DNA, the CDR3 is TGTGCCAGCAGTTACTCGCCAGGGCATCAGCCCCAGCATTTT.

The rearrangement joins TRBV20-1 to TRBJ2-1; D is undetermined. Germline loops: CDR1 DFQATT, CDR2 SNEGSKA (reference sequence). V gave up 3 bases and J gave up 10 bases, with 16 bases separating them. This CDR3 comprises 13 residues. As DNA, the CDR3 is TGCAGTGCTAGTCCGGACCGGCTCGAGGAGCAGTTCTTC. It yields the protein CSASPDRLEEQFF.

This clonotype appeared a few times. The chain joins TRBV6-2 or TRBV6-3 to TRBJ1-1; D is possibly TRBD1 (6 bases). V was clipped by 7 bases and J by 1 base, with 13 bases between them. The germline CDR1 and CDR2 sequences are MNHEY and SVGEGT. The CDR3 consists of 14 residues. DNA of the CDR3: TGTGCCAGCATCCAGGGGACCGGGAACACTGAAGCTTTCTTT. The encoded protein is CASIQGTGNTEAFF.

The rearrangement joins TRBV5-1 to TRBJ1-3, with TRBD1 matching over 7 bases. The CDR3 runs 15 residues. Germline V gene sequence: CDR1 SGHRS, CDR2 YFSETQ. Losses at the gene ends were 2 bases for V and 4 bases for J; bases not matched to a gene: 6. CDR3 DNA sequence: TGCGCCAGCAGCTTCGGCAGGGGGGTCGGAAACACCATATATTTT. This encodes CASSFGRGVGNTIYF.

CDR3 DNA sequence: TGTGCCACCAGTGACTTTAGCGGTACCTACAATGAGCAGTTCTTC. This translates into CATSDFSGTYNEQFF. The V call is TRBV24-1, the J call TRBJ2-1; tentative D call: TRBD2 (6 bases). The V end was cut by 4 bases, the J end by 2 bases, with 11 bases between. The CDR3 has 15 residues. Germline CDR1 and CDR2: KGHDR and SFDVKD.

The rearrangement links TRBV7-2 to TRBJ2-5, with TRBD2 identical over 7 bases. Germline CDR1 is SGHTA and CDR2 is FQGNSA. The CDR3 is 13 residues long. Trimming took 11 bases from V and 5 from J; bases not matched to a gene: 11. CDR3 bases: TGTGCCGAGGGGAGGGCGATTTGGGAGACCCAGTACTTC. Translating it yields CAEGRAIWETQYF.

This clonotype turned up a few times. V usage is TRBV6-2 or TRBV6-3 and J usage is TRBJ2-5; 8 nucleotides match TRBD1. The length of the CDR3 is 12 residues. V trimming: 6 bases; J trimming: 7 bases; junction bases outside the gene matches: 4. Germline values: CDR1 MNHEY, CDR2 SVGEGT. CDR3 sequence reads: CASSGTGRTQYF. Written as DNA, the CDR3 is TGTGCCAGCAGCGGGACAGGCCGGACCCAGTACTTC.

The J gene is TRBJ2-7, the V gene TRBV19; possible D gene TRBD1, 6 bases. Germline V gene data show CDR1 as LNHDA and CDR2 as SQIVND (reference sequence). The CDR3 covers 13 residues. V lost 5 bases, J lost 6 bases, and 14 bases lay in between. The CDR3 nucleotides are TGTGCCAGTAGTGCGGACAGCCGCTCCGAGCAGTACTTC. It specifies CASSADSRSEQYF.

This clonotype has only one observation. The rearrangement joins TRBV4-1 to TRBJ2-5, with TRBD2 matching over 8 bases. The CDR3 length is 18 residues. V lost 0 bases, J lost 3 bases, and 12 bases stayed unmatched. Germline CDR1 reads MGHRA; CDR2 reads YSYEKL. CDR3: CASSQELPGSGVKETQYF. CDR3 nucleotides: TGCGCCAGCAGCCAAGAGCTCCCGGGTAGCGGGGTGAAAGAGACCCAGTACTTC.

This clonotype was found a few times. V is TRBV27 and J is TRBJ1-5; D call uncertain. The ends were cut back, 2 bases at V and 1 base at J, with 12 bases in the middle. The CDR3 length is 16 residues. CDR1 MNHEY and CDR2 SMNVEV come from the germline V gene (reference sequence). CDR3 amino acids: CASSLNAVTSNQPQHF. CDR3 sequence (DNA): TGTGCCAGCAGTTTAAACGCCGTGACCAGCAATCAGCCCCAGCATTTT.

Comments on this clonotype: A read error may account for a junction end that differs from germline. The chain uses TRBV20-1 and TRBJ1-1, with D possibly matching TRBD1 (6 bases). This CDR3 comprises 12 residues. In germline, CDR1 is DFQATT, CDR2 SNEGSKA (reference sequence). The CDR3 here is CSARDRDTESFF. CDR3 DNA: TGCAGTGCTAGAGATCGGGACACTGAATCTTTCTTT.

V gene TRBV6-5 combines with J gene TRBJ2-6; possibly TRBD1 or TRBD2 for D (6 bases each). Germline V lookup: CDR1 MNHEY, CDR2 SVGAGI. The CDR3 contains 16 residues. V was cut by 6 bases and J by 2 bases, with 14 bases left in between. DNA of the CDR3: TGTGCCAGCAGAAGGGGGGTGGCCACTGGGGCCAACGTCCTGACTTTC. It is translated as CASRRGVATGANVLTF.

A few counts support this clonotype. The rearrangement joins TRBV7-3 to TRBJ2-2; possibly TRBD1 or TRBD2 for D (6 bases each). The germline CDR1 and CDR2 sequences are SGHTA and FQGTGA. There are 16 residues in the CDR3. Trimming removed 6 bases from V and 1 base from J, with 15 bases in between. CDR3: CASSSPRGGNTGELFF. CDR3 DNA sequence: TGTGCCAGCAGTTCCCCCAGGGGAGGGAACACCGGGGAGCTGTTTTTT.

In this sample, this clonotype turned up many times. The rearrangement joins TRBV3-1 to TRBJ2-5; 11 positions match TRBD2. Germline V gene sequence: CDR1 LGHDT, CDR2 YNNKEL (reference sequence). V shed 5 bases and J 3 bases; nucleotides not matched to a gene: 8. The length of the CDR3 is 16 residues. CDR3: CASSAALAGGKETQYF. In nucleotides, the CDR3 is TGTGCCAGCAGCGCCGCTTTAGCGGGGGGGAAAGAGACCCAGTACTTC.

This clonotype was seen at least ten times. The chain recombines TRBV3-1 with TRBJ1-5; D uncertain. Germline CDR1 reads LGHDT; CDR2 reads YNNKEL (reference sequence). This CDR3 spans 13 amino acids. The germline V and J ends were trimmed by 0 bases and 7 bases, with 7 bases remaining between them. In DNA, the CDR3 is TGTGCCAGCAGCCAAGACATGATCCAGCCCCAGCATTTT. It codes for CASSQDMIQPQHF.